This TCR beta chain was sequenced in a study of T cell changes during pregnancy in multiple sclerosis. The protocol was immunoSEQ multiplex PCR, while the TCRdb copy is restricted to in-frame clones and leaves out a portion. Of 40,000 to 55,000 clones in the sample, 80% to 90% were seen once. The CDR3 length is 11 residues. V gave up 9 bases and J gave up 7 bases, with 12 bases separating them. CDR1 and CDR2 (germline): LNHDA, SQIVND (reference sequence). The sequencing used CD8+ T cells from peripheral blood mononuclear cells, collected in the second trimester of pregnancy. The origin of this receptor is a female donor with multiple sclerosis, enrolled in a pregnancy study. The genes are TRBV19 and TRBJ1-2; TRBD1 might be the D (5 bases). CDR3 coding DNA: TGTGCCAGCCTGGGGGGATCTGGCTACACCTTC. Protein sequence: CASLGGSGYTF.